The present TCR beta chain was sequenced within a study of blood T cell repertoires in COVID-19. This clone was detected only a few times. Generated by immunoSEQ multiplex PCR, the TCRdb table keeps only in-frame clones and is missing some. The sample lists roughly 100,000 clones, around 79% occurring once. The V gene lost 8 bases and the J gene lost 2 bases, with 18 bases spanning the gap. This CDR3 has 15 amino acids. Germline CDR1 reads MNHEY; CDR2 reads SVGAGI. The sequencing input was peripheral blood. The gene calls are TRBV6-5 and TRBJ1-1; D uncertain. This clonotype originated in a woman aged 80 or older with active or convalescent COVID-19. CDR3 residues: CASRRSGSENTEAFF. Written as DNA, the CDR3 is TGTGCCAGCCGAAGGTCGGGGTCGGAAAACACTGAAGCTTTCTTT.